Described below is a single TCR beta chain sequence and its context. V shed 7 bases and J shed 0 bases, with 18 bases lying between them. CDR1 KGHDR and CDR2 SFDVKD come from the germline V gene. The CDR3 contains 17 residues. The study counted Cohort 3 donors as recovered given two negative PCRs, clearance, or symptom resolution. TCRdb keeps only in-frame clones here, not all; method: immunoSEQ multiplex PCR. There are a few hundred thousand clones in the sample; 88% occur only once, and 1.8% lies in the top ten. This record belongs to a study of blood T cell repertoires in COVID-19. Study information: The analysed material was cDNA or gDNA that came from T cells, B-cell-depleted T cells, or PBMCs.

The sequence derives from a middle-aged woman who had recovered from COVID-19. Sequencing input: PBMCs or T cells enriched from blood (not recorded which). The chain couples TRBV24-1 to TRBJ2-1; perhaps TRBD1 as D (6 bases). The CDR3 DNA sequence: TGTGCCACCAGCCCCCGGACAGATTCCTCCTCCTACAATGAGCAGTTCTTC. Its translation: CATSPRTDSSSYNEQFF.